This T cell receptor beta chain was captured by sequencing in a study of blood T cell repertoires in COVID-19. Study information: In each case, the material was cDNA or gDNA derived from T cells, B-cell-depleted T cells, or PBMCs.

Either two negative PCRs, clearance, or symptom resolution qualified Cohort 3 donors as recovered. Sequencing used immunoSEQ multiplex PCR; TCRdb keeps in-frame clones, though not all of them. The data contain around 190,000 clones, approximately 80% of them singletons. This clone occurred once. The sequence derives from a man aged 35 to 55 who had recovered from COVID-19. The sample was PBMCs or T cells enriched from blood (not recorded which).

The CDR3 sequence is CASSLPPARGLEAFF. CDR3 sequence (DNA): TGCGCCAGCAGCTTGCCCCCCGCCAGGGGTCTTGAAGCTTTCTTT. The chain joins TRBV5-1 to TRBJ1-1; tentatively, D is TRBD1 (6 bases). V lost 1 base and J lost 7, with 17 bases in between. The CDR3 is made up of 15 amino acids. Germline V gene data show CDR1 as SGHRS and CDR2 as YFSETQ.